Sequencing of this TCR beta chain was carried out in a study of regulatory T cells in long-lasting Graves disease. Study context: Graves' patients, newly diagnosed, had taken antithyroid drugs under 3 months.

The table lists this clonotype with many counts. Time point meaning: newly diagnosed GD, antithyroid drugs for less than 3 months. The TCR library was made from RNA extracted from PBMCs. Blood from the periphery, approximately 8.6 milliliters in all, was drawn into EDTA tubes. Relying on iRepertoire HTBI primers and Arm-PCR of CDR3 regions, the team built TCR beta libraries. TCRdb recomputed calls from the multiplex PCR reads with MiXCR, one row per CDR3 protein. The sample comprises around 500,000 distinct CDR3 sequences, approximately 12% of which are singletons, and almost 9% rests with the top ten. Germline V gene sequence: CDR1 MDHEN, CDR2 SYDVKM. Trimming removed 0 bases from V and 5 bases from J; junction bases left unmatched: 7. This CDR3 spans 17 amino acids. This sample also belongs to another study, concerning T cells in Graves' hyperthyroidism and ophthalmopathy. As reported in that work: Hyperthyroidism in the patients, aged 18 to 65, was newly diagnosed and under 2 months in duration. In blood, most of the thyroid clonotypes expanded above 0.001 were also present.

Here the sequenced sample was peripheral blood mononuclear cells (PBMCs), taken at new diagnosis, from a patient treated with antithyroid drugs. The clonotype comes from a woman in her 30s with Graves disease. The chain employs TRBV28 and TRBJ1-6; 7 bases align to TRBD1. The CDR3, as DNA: TGTGCCAGCAGTTTATGGCCCCCGGGGACAGATAATTCACCCCTCCACTTT. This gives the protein CASSLWPPGTDNSPLHF.